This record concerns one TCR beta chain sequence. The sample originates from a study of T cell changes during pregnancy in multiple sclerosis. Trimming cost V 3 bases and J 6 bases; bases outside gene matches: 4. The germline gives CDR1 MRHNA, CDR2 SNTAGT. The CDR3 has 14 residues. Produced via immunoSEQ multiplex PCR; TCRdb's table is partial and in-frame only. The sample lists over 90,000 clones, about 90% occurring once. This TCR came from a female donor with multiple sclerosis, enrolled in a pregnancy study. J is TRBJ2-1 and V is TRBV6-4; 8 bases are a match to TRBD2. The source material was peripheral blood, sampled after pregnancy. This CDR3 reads CASSDSRGANEQFF. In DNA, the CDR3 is TGTGCCAGCAGTGATTCGCGGGGGGCCAATGAGCAGTTCTTC.